Each of the 30 T cell receptor beta chains below was sequenced from the same sample in a study of blood T cell repertoires in COVID-19. Data came from immunoSEQ multiplex PCR; TCRdb stores just in-frame clones and leaves some out. The sample includes roughly 230,000 clones, 84% of them seen just once. The sample taken for sequencing was PBMCs or T cells enriched from blood (not recorded which). The receptors were gathered from a man in his fifties or sixties who had recovered from COVID-19.

The rearrangement uses TRBV28 and TRBJ1-2, with D unclear. The CDR3 totals 16 residues. Germline V gene lookup returns CDR1 MDHEN and CDR2 SYDVKM. V lost 2 bases to trimming and J lost 4 bases, with 17 bases between them. The CDR3 DNA is TGTGCCAGCAGTTTAAGTCCCTCTTCGTCGAGCTATGGCTACACCTTC. It is translated as CASSLSPSSSSYGYTF.

The CDR3 loop reads CASSWGTGNEQFF. CDR3 DNA: TGTGCCAGCAGCTGGGGTACGGGGAATGAGCAGTTCTTC. The chain joins TRBV7-8 to TRBJ2-1, with TRBD2 as a possible D gene (5 bases). Germline CDR1 and CDR2: SGHVS and FQNEAQ. The CDR3 consists of 13 residues. V was trimmed by 4 bases and J by 7 bases, leaving 11 bases between them. The whole variable domain, remainder taken from reference TRBV7-8 and TRBJ2-1, is GAGVSQSPRYKVAKRGQDVALRCDPISGHVSLFWYQQALGQGPEFLTYFQNEAQLDKSGLPSDRFFAERPEGSVSTLKIQRTQQEDSAVYLCASSWGTGNEQFFGPGTRLTVL.

The chain employs TRBV12-3 or TRBV12-4 and TRBJ2-7; 9 bases agree with TRBD1. The CDR3 is made up of 13 amino acids. The junction had 2 bases not matched to a gene; V was cut back by 5 bases and J by 3 bases. CDR3 amino acids: CASSRDRVYEQYF. DNA of the CDR3: TGTGCCAGCAGTCGGGACAGGGTCTACGAGCAGTACTTC.

The genes are TRBV11-2 and TRBJ1-5; TRBD1 might be the D (6 bases). Trimming took off 5 bases at V and 2 bases at J, with 13 bases between the two ends. The CDR3 runs to 15 residues. Germline CDR1 SGHAT, CDR2 FQNNGV. For the CDR3, the DNA is TGTGCCAGCAGCCCGGGGGGGGCGGGCAATCAGCCCCAGCATTTT. Translating it yields CASSPGGAGNQPQHF.

This clone was found a few times. V is TRBV3-1 (or the pseudogene TRBV3-2) and J is TRBJ1-4; D is possibly TRBD1 (6 bases). Germline CDR1 reads LGHDT; CDR2 reads YNNKEL (reference sequence). This CDR3 is built from 13 residues. V was trimmed by 5 bases and J by 6 bases, leaving 10 bases between them. The CDR3 region has the DNA TGTGCCAGCAGCTTGAGACAGGATGAAAAACTGTTTTTT. Translation gives CASSLRQDEKLFF.

The chain employs TRBV6-5 and TRBJ2-7; 8 bases are a match to TRBD1. CDR3 length equals 14 residues. V lost 8 bases, J lost 5 bases, and 11 bases stayed unmatched. The V gene's germline CDR1 is MNHEY and CDR2 SVGAGI. The CDR3 sequence: CASGRRTGIDEQYF. As DNA, the CDR3 is TGTGCCAGCGGTAGGCGGACAGGGATCGACGAGCAGTACTTC.

The rearrangement uses TRBV7-2 and TRBJ2-7; 8 nucleotides match TRBD2. CDR1 and CDR2 (germline): SGHTA, FQGNSA. The CDR3 runs to 15 residues. The V and J ends lost 5 bases and 5 bases, in that order; junction bases with no gene match: 11. CDR3 DNA: TGTGCCAGCAGCCGTTCGGGACTAGTAAGACACGAGCAGTACTTC. Translated: CASSRSGLVRHEQYF.

This chain connects TRBV9 to TRBJ2-5; D is perhaps TRBD2 (5 bases). Germline V lookup: CDR1 SGDLS, CDR2 YYNGEE. V dropped 0 bases and J dropped 5 bases, with 11 bases sitting between them. This CDR3 has 14 amino acids. CDR3 nucleotide sequence: TGTGCCAGCAGCGTAGCTCGGGATGGGGAGACCCAGTACTTC. Protein product: CASSVARDGETQYF.

This chain links TRBV4-2 with TRBJ2-6; D unclear. The CDR3 runs to 15 residues. The germline gives CDR1 LGHNA, CDR2 YNFKEQ. Trimming pared 0 bases from V and 2 bases from J, leaving 5 bases between. The CDR3 is CASSQDLPGANVLTF. The CDR3, as DNA: TGTGCCAGCAGCCAAGATCTTCCTGGGGCCAACGTCCTGACTTTC.

This clone has only a few counts. This chain links TRBV21-1 with TRBJ1-5; TRBD1 is taken as the D call from the table, unchecked against the DNA. TRBV21-1 has pseudogene status. The CDR3 sequence is 17 residues long. In nucleotides, the CDR3 is TGTGCCAGCAGCAAAGGGCACCGGCAGGGGGCCAATCAGCCCCAGCATTTT. Residues: CASSKGHRQGANQPQHF.

This chain uses TRBV6-2 or TRBV6-3 with TRBJ2-1, with TRBD2 matching over 10 bases. Germline CDR1 is MNHEY and CDR2 is SVGEGT. V trimming: 5 bases; J trimming: 0 bases; junction bases outside the gene matches: 4. This CDR3 comprises 16 residues. CDR3 residues: CASSHGLAVSYNEQFF. CDR3 nucleotides: TGTGCCAGCAGTCACGGACTAGCGGTCTCCTACAATGAGCAGTTCTTC.

The rearrangement uses TRBV7-8 and TRBJ2-2, with 8 nucleotides matching TRBD1. V shed 10 bases and J 2 bases; nucleotides not matched to a gene: 6. The germline V gene has CDR1 SGHVS and CDR2 FQNEAQ. This CDR3 region has 14 residues. CDR3 sequence (DNA): TGTGCCAACCCGGACAGGGAAAACACCGGGGAGCTGTTTTTT. It yields the protein CANPDRENTGELFF.

The chain employs TRBV5-1 and TRBJ1-3; D ambiguous. There are 12 residues in the CDR3. Trimming left V 4 bases short and J 4 bases short, with 6 bases between. Germline V CDR1 and CDR2: SGHRS, YFSETQ. CDR3 sequence (DNA): TGCGCCAGCAGCCTACCGGGAAACACCATATATTTT. It is translated as CASSLPGNTIYF. The full variable domain, completed using reference TRBV5-1 and TRBJ1-3, is KAGVTQTPRYLIKTRGQQVTLSCSPISGHRSVSWYQQTPGQGLQFLFEYFSETQRNKGNFPGRFSGRQFSNSRSEMNVSTLELGDSALYLCASSLPGNTIYFGEGSWLTVV.

The chain links TRBV5-4 to TRBJ1-1, with TRBD1 as a possible D gene (5 bases). Trimming took 3 bases from V and 4 from J, leaving 10 bases between them. This CDR3 contains 13 residues. Germline V gives CDR1 SGHNT, CDR2 YYREEE (reference sequence). CDR3 nucleotides: TGTGCCAGCAGCTCAGTGGGGGGCACTGAAGCTTTCTTT. Its translation is CASSSVGGTEAFF.

In nucleotides, the CDR3 is TGTGCCAGCAGTTCCGGGACAGCGACAGATACGCAGTATTTT. Translation: CASSSGTATDTQYF. The chain links TRBV6-5 to TRBJ2-3; 7 bases map to TRBD1. The V gene end was trimmed by 4 bases and the J gene end by 3 bases; junction bases not matched to a gene: 4. Germline assignment: CDR1 MNHEY and CDR2 SVGAGI. This CDR3 is 14 amino acids long.

The V gene is TRBV2, the J gene TRBJ2-3; a weak D match, TRBD2 (6 bases). Germline V gene data show CDR1 as SNHLY and CDR2 as FYNNEI. The CDR3 has 13 residues. Trimming cost V 9 bases and J 6 bases, with 16 bases left between them. The CDR3 DNA reads as TGTGCCAGATTAGCGGAAATGGGGGATACGCAGTATTTT. Amino acid sequence: CARLAEMGDTQYF.

DNA of the CDR3: TGTGCCTGGAGTGTACAAAGGACAGGGGGCTTTGGAAACACCATATATTTT. Translation gives CAWSVQRTGGFGNTIYF. The gene calls are TRBV30 and TRBJ1-3; TRBD1 matches 11 bases. This CDR3 has 17 amino acids. Trimming at V came to 0 bases and at J to 3 bases, leaving 7 bases not matched to a gene. Germline values: CDR1 GTSNPN, CDR2 SVGIG (reference sequence).

This clone was picked up a small number of times. This rearrangement joins TRBV30 to TRBJ1-2; a weak D match, TRBD1 (6 bases). In germline, CDR1 is GTSNPN, CDR2 SVGIG (reference sequence). The CDR3 sequence is 15 residues long. Trimming pared 3 bases from V and 2 bases from J, leaving 16 bases between. The CDR3 DNA reads as TGTGCCTGGAGGCGGGGGTGGACAGACAACTATGGCTACACCTTC. Protein sequence: CAWRRGWTDNYGYTF.

The genes are TRBV6-6 and TRBJ2-5, with D possibly being TRBD2 (6 bases). This CDR3 has 13 residues. The germline V gene encodes CDR1 MNHNY and CDR2 SVGAGI (reference sequence). V dropped 5 bases and J dropped 2 bases, with 9 bases sitting between them. The CDR3 DNA is TGTGCCAGCAGTCGCGGGGTACAAGAGACCCAGTACTTC. It is translated as CASSRGVQETQYF.

This chain links TRBV29-1 with TRBJ1-2; 8 bases map to TRBD1. The germline CDR1 and CDR2 sequences are SQVTM and ANQGSEA. V was pared by 6 bases and J by 3 bases, with 9 bases of the junction left unmatched. The CDR3 consists of 14 residues. The DNA of the CDR3 is TGCAGCGTCCGGGACGACAGGGGAGACTATGGCTACACCTTC. Its protein product is CSVRDDRGDYGYTF.

The V gene is TRBV12-5, the J gene TRBJ1-5, with 7 bases that match TRBD1. CDR3 length: 20 amino acids. CDR1 and CDR2 (germline): LGHNT, FRNRAP. With 0 bases clipped from V and 0 bases from J, the junction kept 14 bases outside the gene matches. CDR3 loop: CASGLVARGAGISSNQPQHF. The CDR3 DNA reads as TGTGCTAGTGGTTTGGTGGCCAGGGGGGCGGGTATTTCTAGCAATCAGCCCCAGCATTTT.

This clone appeared a few times. The chain combines TRBV12-3 or TRBV12-4 with TRBJ1-1; D not certain. V lost 6 bases and J lost 4, with 9 bases in between. The CDR3 has 12 residues. For the CDR3, the DNA is TGTGCCAGCAGCTCCGGTTTCACTGAAGCTTTCTTT. It encodes CASSSGFTEAFF.

The chain couples TRBV29-1 to TRBJ1-1; tentative D call: TRBD1 (5 bases). Trimming stripped 3 bases from V and 3 bases from J, with 8 bases between. This CDR3 spans 12 amino acids. The germline gives CDR1 SQVTM, CDR2 ANQGSEA. CDR3 protein: CSVEGGHTEAFF. CDR3 in DNA: TGCAGCGTTGAGGGGGGTCACACTGAAGCTTTCTTT.

The rearrangement links TRBV20-1 to TRBJ2-1; 8 positions agree with TRBD1. Trimming took 3 bases from V and 5 from J; bases not matched to a gene: 9. Germline-derived CDR1 and CDR2 are DFQATT and SNEGSKA (reference sequence). The CDR3 runs 15 residues. CDR3 amino acids: CSASRDRRLHNEQFF. The DNA of the CDR3 is TGCAGTGCTAGTAGGGACAGGCGGCTTCACAATGAGCAGTTCTTC.

The chain carries TRBV14 and TRBJ2-7, with TRBD2 as a possible D gene (5 bases). Germline V lookup: CDR1 SGHDN, CDR2 FVKESK. The ends were cut back, 1 base at V and 3 bases at J, with 10 bases in the middle. The CDR3 loop spans 14 amino acids. DNA for the CDR3: TGTGCCAGCAGCCAAGGGATCGGGAACTACGAGCAGTACTTC. Protein sequence: CASSQGIGNYEQYF.

This clone was counted once. This chain joins TRBV4-1 and TRBJ1-2; TRBD1 matches 11 bases. The CDR3 covers 17 residues. Per germline, CDR1 MGHRA and CDR2 YSYEKL. V was pared by 1 base and J by 2 bases, with 6 bases of the junction left unmatched. Here the CDR3 reads CASSQVFRTGGNYGYTF. CDR3 DNA: TGCGCCAGCAGCCAAGTTTTCAGGACAGGGGGCAACTATGGCTACACCTTC.

The gene calls are TRBV7-9 and TRBJ1-2; TRBD1 might be the D (5 bases). There are 13 residues in the CDR3. Trimming pared 4 bases from V and 4 bases from J, leaving 10 bases between. Per the germline V gene, CDR1 is SEHNR and CDR2 is FQNEAQ (reference sequence). CDR3 DNA sequence: TGTGCCAGCAGCTCAATCGACAGCTATGGCTACACCTTC. Amino acid sequence: CASSSIDSYGYTF. Drawing the rest from reference TRBV7-9 and TRBJ1-2, the complete variable domain is DTGVSQNPRHKITKRGQNVTFRCDPISEHNRLYWYRQTLGQGPEFLTYFQNEAQLEKSRLLSDRFSAERPKGSFSTLEIQRTEQGDSAMYLCASSSIDSYGYTFGSGTRLTVV.

The chain links TRBV2 to TRBJ1-3; no clear D gene. Trimming stripped 1 base from V and 2 bases from J, with 6 bases between. Germline V gene sequence: CDR1 SNHLY, CDR2 FYNNEI. The CDR3 consists of 14 residues. The CDR3 sequence: CASSEGAAGNTIYF. The CDR3 nucleotides are TGTGCCAGCAGTGAAGGGGCCGCTGGAAACACCATATATTTT.

The chain links TRBV10-3 to TRBJ2-5, with a tentative D call TRBD2 (6 bases). This CDR3 contains 14 residues. CDR1 and CDR2 from the germline V gene are ENHRY and SYGVKD. V lost 1 base and J lost 3, with 9 bases in between. The CDR3, as DNA: TGTGCCATCAGTGAGTTGGGGGGAGAAGAGACCCAGTACTTC. Amino acid sequence: CAISELGGEETQYF.

The chain joins TRBV29-1 to TRBJ1-3; 8 nucleotides align to TRBD1. CDR1 SQVTM and CDR2 ANQGSEA come from the germline V gene. CDR3 length: 13 amino acids. Germline trimming cut 6 bases from V and 7 bases from J; bases unmatched to any gene: 8. The CDR3: CSVTPRQGNTIYF. The CDR3 nucleotides read TGCAGCGTGACGCCTAGACAGGGGAACACCATATATTTT. The full variable domain, its missing parts supplied by reference TRBV29-1 and TRBJ1-3, is SAVISQKPSRDICQRGTSLTIQCQVDSQVTMMFWYRQQPGQSLTLIATANQGSEATYESGFVIDKFPISRPNLTFSTLTVSNMSPEDSSIYLCSVTPRQGNTIYFGEGSWLTVV.